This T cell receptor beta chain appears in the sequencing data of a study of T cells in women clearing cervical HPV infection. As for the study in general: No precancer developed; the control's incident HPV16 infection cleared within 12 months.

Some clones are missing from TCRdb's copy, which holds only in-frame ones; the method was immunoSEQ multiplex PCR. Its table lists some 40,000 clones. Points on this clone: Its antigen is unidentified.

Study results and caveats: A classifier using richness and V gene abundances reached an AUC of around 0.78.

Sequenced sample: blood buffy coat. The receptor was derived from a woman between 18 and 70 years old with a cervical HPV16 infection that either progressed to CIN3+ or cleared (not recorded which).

The covered CDR3 bases are TGTGCCTGGAGTAGGTGGACAGCTGAA. This gives the protein CAWSRWTAE. The whole CDR3 sequence is CAWSRWTAEAFF. The chain employs TRBV30 and TRBJ1-1, with a weak D call TRBD1 (6 bases). The read comes to an end 3 residues before the CDR3 does, leaving the germline J gene to fill in the end. Germline assignment: CDR1 GTSNPN and CDR2 SVGIG (reference sequence). The length of the CDR3 is 12 residues. V lost 2 bases and J 6 bases, leaving 10 bases between the germline ends.